Reported below is one T cell receptor (beta chain). Trimming removed 4 bases from V and 1 base from J; junction bases left unmatched: 3. This CDR3 comprises 14 residues. Germline CDR1 and CDR2: LNHDA and SQIVND (reference sequence). These data are taken from a study of blood T cell repertoires in COVID-19. Overall study context: From the United States, Italy and Spain came samples of acute and convalescent COVID-19. The analysed material was cDNA or gDNA that came from T cells, B-cell-depleted T cells, or PBMCs.

How the authors handled the data: Amplification of reference gene primers was used by the study to estimate nucleated cell counts. Generated by immunoSEQ multiplex PCR, the TCRdb table keeps only in-frame clones and is missing some. V and J calls plus clone size are reproduced from that table; the DNA served to infer D and trimming. The sample carries over 100,000 clones, more than 65% recorded once. The sequencing sample was made of peripheral blood. V usage is TRBV19 and J usage is TRBJ1-2; the match to TRBD1 covers 7 bases. This TCR derives from a woman of 80 years or more with active or convalescent COVID-19. The CDR3, as DNA: TGTGCCAGTAGTAGGGACAGCTTTAACTATGGCTACACCTTC. This sequence encodes CASSRDSFNYGYTF.